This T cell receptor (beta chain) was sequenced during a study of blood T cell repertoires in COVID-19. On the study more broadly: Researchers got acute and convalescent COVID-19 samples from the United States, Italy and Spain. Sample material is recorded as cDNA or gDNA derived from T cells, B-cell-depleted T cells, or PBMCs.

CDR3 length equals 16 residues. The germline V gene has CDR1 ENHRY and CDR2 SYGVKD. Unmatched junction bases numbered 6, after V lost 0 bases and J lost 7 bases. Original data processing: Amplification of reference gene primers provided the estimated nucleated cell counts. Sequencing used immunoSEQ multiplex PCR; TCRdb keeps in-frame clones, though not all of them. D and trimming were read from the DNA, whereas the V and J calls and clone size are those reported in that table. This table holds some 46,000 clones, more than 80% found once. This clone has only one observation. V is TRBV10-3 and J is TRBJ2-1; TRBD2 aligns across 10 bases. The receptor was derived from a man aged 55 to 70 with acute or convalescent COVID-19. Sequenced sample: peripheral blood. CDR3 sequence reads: CAISESLASGSNEQFF. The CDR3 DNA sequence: TGTGCCATCAGTGAGTCTTTGGCTAGCGGGAGTAATGAGCAGTTCTTC.